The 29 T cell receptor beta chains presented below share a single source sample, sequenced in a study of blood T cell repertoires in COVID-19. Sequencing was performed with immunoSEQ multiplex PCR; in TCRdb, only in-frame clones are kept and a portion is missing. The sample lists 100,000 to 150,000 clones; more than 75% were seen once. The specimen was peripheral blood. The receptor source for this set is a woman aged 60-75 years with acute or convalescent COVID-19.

CDR3 loop: CASSQPWGVGSPLHF. The CDR3 bases are TGTGCCAGCAGCCAGCCGTGGGGGGTAGGGTCACCCCTCCACTTT. The chain links TRBV6-5 to TRBJ1-6, with D possibly being TRBD1 (5 bases). Trimming shortened V by 6 bases and J by 10 bases, and 19 bases separated the two germline ends. Germline CDR1 and CDR2: MNHEY and SVGAGI. This CDR3 contains 15 residues.

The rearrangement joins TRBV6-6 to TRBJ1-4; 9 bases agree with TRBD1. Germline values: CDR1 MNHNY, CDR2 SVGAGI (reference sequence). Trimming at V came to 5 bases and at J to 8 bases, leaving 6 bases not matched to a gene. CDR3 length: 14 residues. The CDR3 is CASSPDRGREKLFF. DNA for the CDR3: TGTGCCAGCAGTCCTGACAGGGGGAGGGAAAAACTGTTTTTT.

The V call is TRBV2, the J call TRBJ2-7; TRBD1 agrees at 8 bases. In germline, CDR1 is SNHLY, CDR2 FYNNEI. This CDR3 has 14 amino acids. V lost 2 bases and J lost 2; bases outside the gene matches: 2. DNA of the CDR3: TGTGCCAGCAGTGAAACGGGACAGGCCTACGAGCAGTACTTC. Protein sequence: CASSETGQAYEQYF.

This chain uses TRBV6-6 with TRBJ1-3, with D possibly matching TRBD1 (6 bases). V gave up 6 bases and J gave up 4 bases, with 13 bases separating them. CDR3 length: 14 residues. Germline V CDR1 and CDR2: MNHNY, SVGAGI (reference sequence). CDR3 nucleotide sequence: TGTGCCAGCAGAGGCAGGGGATACGGAAACACCATATATTTT. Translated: CASRGRGYGNTIYF.

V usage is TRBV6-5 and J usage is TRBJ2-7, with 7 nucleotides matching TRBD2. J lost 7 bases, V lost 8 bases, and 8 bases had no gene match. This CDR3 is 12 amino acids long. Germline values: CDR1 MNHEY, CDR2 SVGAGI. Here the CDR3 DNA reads TGTGCCAGCGCCACAGGAGCGGGGGAGCAGTACGTC. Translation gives CASATGAGEQYV.

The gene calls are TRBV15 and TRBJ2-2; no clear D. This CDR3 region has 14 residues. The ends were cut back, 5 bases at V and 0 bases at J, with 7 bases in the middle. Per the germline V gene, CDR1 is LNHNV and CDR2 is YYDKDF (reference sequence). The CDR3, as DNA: TGTGCCACCAGCTCCTACTCGAACACCGGGGAGCTGTTTTTT. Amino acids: CATSSYSNTGELFF.

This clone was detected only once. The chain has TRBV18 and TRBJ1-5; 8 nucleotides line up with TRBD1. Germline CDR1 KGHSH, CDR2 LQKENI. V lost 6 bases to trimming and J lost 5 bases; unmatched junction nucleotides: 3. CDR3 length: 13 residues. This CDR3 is CASSDRVDQPQHF. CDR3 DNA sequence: TGTGCCAGCTCGGACAGGGTCGATCAGCCCCAGCATTTT.

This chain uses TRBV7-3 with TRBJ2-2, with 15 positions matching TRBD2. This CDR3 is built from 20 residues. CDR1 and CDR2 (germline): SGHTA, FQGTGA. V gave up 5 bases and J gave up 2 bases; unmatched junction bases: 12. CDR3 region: CASSPTGLAGGGLNTGELFF. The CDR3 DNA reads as TGTGCCAGCAGCCCCACGGGACTAGCGGGAGGCGGACTTAACACCGGGGAGCTGTTTTTT.

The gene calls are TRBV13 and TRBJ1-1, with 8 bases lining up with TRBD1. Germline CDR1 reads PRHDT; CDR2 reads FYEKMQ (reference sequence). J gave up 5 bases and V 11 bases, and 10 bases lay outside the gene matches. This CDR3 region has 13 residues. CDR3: CASGGLLATEAFF. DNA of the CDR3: TGTGCCTCAGGGGGCTTGCTGGCTACTGAAGCTTTCTTT. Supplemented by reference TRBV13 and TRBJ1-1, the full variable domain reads AAGVIQSPRHLIKEKRETATLKCYPIPRHDTVYWYQQGPGQDPQFLISFYEKMQSDKGSIPDRFSAQQFSDYHSELNMSSLELGDSALYFCASGGLLATEAFFGQGTRLTVV.

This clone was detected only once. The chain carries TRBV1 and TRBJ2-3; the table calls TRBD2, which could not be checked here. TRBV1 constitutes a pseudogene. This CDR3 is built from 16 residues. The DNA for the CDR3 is TGCACGAGCCTCGGGGGACTCCTCTCTAGCACAGATACGCAGTATTTT. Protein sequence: CTSLGGLLSSTDTQYF.

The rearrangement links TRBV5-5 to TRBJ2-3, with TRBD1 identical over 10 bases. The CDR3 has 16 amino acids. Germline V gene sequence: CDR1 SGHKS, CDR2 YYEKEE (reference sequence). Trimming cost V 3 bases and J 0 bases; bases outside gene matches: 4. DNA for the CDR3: TGTGCCAGCAGCTCGCGGACAGGGGGTAGCACAGATACGCAGTATTTT. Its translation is CASSSRTGGSTDTQYF.

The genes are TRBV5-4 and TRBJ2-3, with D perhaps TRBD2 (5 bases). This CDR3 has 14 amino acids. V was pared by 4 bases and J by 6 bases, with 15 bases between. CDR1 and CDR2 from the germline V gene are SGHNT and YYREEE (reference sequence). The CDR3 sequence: CASSRGSPGDTQYF. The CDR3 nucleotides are TGTGCCAGCAGCCGGGGAAGCCCCGGTGATACGCAGTATTTT.

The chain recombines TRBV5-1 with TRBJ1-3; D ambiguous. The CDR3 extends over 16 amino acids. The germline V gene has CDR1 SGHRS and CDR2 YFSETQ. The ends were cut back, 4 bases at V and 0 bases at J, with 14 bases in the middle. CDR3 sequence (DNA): TGCGCCAGCAGCCCCCTCAGTGCTAGCTCTGGAAACACCATATATTTT. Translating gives CASSPLSASSGNTIYF.

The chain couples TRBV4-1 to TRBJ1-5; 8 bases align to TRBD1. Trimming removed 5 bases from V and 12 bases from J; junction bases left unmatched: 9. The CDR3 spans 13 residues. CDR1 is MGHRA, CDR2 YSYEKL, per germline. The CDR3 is CASSAPGQAFQHF. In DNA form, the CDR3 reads TGCGCCAGCAGCGCCCCGGGACAGGCCTTCCAGCATTTT.

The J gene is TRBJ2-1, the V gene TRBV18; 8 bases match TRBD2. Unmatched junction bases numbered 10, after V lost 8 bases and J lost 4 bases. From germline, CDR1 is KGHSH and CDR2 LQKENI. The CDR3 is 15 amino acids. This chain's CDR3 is CASTRIAGLYNEQFF. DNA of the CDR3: TGTGCCAGCACGCGCATAGCGGGGTTATACAATGAGCAGTTCTTC.

CDR3 loop: CASSVETGTAYGYTF. The CDR3 region has the DNA TGTGCCAGCAGCGTAGAGACCGGGACAGCCTATGGCTACACCTTC. The chain has TRBV9 and TRBJ1-2; 7 bases are shared with TRBD1. Per germline, CDR1 SGDLS and CDR2 YYNGEE. This CDR3 comprises 15 residues. The V segment lost 0 bases and the J segment 4 bases; nucleotides outside the gene matches: 6. Combining the CDR3 with reference TRBV9 and TRBJ1-2 gives the whole variable domain DSGVTQTPKHLITATGQRVTLRCSPRSGDLSVYWYQQSLDQGLQFLIQYYNGEERAKGNILERFSAQQFPDLHSELNLSSLELGDSALYFCASSVETGTAYGYTFGSGTRLTVV.

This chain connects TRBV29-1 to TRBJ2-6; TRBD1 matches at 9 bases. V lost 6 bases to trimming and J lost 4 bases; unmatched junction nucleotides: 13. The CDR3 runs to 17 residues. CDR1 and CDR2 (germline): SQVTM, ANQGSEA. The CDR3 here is CSVLPGQGGPGANVLTF. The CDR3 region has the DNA TGCAGCGTCTTGCCGGGACAGGGCGGGCCGGGGGCCAACGTCCTGACTTTC.

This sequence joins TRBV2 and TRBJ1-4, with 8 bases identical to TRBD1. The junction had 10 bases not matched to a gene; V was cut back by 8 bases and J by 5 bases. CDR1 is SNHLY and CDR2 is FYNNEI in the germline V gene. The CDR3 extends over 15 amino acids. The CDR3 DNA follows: TGTGCCAGCGTTGTCAACAGGGGGTGGAATGAAAAACTGTTTTTT. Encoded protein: CASVVNRGWNEKLFF.

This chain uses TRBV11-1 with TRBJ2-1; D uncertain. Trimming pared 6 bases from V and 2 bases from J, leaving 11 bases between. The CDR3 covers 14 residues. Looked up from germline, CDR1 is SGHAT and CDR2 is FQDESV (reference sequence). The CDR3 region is CASRTEETYNEQFF. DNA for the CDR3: TGTGCCAGCAGGACCGAGGAAACCTACAATGAGCAGTTCTTC.

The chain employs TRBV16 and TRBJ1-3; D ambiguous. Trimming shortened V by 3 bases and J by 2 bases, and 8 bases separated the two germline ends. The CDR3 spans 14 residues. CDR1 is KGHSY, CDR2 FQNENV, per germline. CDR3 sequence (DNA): TGTGCCAGCAGCCAGGGCTATACTGGAAACACCATATATTTT. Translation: CASSQGYTGNTIYF.

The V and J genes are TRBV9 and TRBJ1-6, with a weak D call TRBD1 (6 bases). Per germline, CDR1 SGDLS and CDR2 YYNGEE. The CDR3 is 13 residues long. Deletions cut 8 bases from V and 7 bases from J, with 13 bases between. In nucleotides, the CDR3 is TGTGCCAGGGGTGAAGGGGGAAATTCACCCCTCCACTTT. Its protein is CARGEGGNSPLHF.

Written as DNA, the CDR3 is TGTGCCAGCAGCCACGGACAGAAGGCTGAAGCTTTCTTT. This encodes CASSHGQKAEAFF. This sequence joins TRBV12-3 or TRBV12-4 and TRBJ1-1, with D possibly being TRBD1 (6 bases). V dropped 6 bases and J dropped 6 bases, with 14 bases sitting between them. The CDR3 loop spans 13 amino acids.

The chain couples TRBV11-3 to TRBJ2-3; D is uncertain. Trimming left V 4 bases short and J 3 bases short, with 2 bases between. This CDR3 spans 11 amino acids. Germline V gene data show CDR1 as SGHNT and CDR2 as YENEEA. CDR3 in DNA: TGTGCCAGCAGCTCTACAGATACGCAGTATTTT. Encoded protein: CASSSTDTQYF.

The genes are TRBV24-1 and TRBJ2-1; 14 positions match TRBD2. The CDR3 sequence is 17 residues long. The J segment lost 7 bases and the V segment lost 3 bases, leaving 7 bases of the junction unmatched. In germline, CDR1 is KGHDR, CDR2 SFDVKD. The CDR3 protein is CATSDQRTSGRLNEQFF. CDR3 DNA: TGTGCCACCAGTGATCAGAGGACTAGCGGGAGGCTTAATGAGCAGTTCTTC.

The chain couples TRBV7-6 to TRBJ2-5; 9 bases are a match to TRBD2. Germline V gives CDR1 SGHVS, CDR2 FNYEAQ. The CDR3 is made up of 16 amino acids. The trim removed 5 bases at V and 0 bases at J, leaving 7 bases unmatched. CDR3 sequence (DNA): TGTGCCAGCAGCCCGGGACTAGCCCTGTACCAAGAGACCCAGTACTTC. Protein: CASSPGLALYQETQYF.

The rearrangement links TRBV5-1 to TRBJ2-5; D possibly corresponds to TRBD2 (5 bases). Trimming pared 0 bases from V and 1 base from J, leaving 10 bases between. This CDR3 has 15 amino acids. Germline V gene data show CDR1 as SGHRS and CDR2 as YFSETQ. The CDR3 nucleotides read TGCGCCAGCAGCTTGGGCGGTGGACTCCAAGAGACCCAGTACTTC. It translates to CASSLGGGLQETQYF.

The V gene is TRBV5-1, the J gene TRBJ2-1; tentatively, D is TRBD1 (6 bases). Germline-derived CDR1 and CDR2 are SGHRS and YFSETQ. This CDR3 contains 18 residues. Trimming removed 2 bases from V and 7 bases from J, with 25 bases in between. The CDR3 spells CASSFLSGGRVLSNEQFF. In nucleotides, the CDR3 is TGCGCCAGCAGCTTCCTTAGTGGGGGCAGGGTCCTATCAAATGAGCAGTTCTTC.

In DNA, the CDR3 is TGTGCCAGCAGTTTCGGGGACACTGAAGCTTTCTTT. Translated: CASSFGDTEAFF. The V gene is TRBV12-3 or TRBV12-4, the J gene TRBJ1-1; D is uncertain. This CDR3 is 12 amino acids long. V was cut by 3 bases and J by 3 bases, with 5 bases left in between.

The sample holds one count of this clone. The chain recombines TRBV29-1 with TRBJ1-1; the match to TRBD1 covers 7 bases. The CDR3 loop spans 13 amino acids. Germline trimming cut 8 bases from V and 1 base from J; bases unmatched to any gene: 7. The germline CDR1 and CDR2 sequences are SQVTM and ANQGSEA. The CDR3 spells CSSGQLRNTEAFF. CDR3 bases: TGCAGCTCGGGACAGCTAAGGAACACTGAAGCTTTCTTT.